The rows below give T cell receptor beta chains drawn from one sample of a study of CD8+CD57+ T cells in acquired aplastic anemia. MiXCR, run by TCRdb on the reads, gives a single entry per CDR3 protein. The table lists around 500,000 distinct CDR3 sequences, about a third of them singletons. The sequenced sample was sorted CD4+, CD8+, or CD8+CD57+ T cells (not recorded which) from PBMCs. The receptors here all came from a human donor with aplastic anemia. The CDR3 runs from the conserved cysteine through the conserved F or W. D genes are given only for firm matches. Clone size is not always given. Where it is, it says once, few, many or a class for expanded clones.

CDR3nt	CDR3aa	v_gene	j_gene	abundance	d_gene
TGTGCCAGCACCCCTGGCGCCTGGTCTGGTCAGGGGAACACTGAAGCTTTCTTT	CASTPGAWSGQGNTEAFF	TRBV9	TRBJ1-1	few	.
TGTGCCAGCAGTTTCCTCGGGACGGAGAATTCACCCCTCCACTTT	CASSFLGTENSPLHF	TRBV12-3/TRBV12-4	TRBJ1-6	many	.
TGTGCCAGCAGTAAGAGGACGCCGCAGAATGAGCAGTTCTTC	CASSKRTPQNEQFF	TRBV6-5	TRBJ2-1	.	.
TGTGCCAGCAGCGCTAGCGGAAGAAGTAATGAAAAACTGTTTTTT	CASSASGRSNEKLFF	TRBV2	TRBJ1-4	.	.
TGCAGTGCTGGCAGAGTGGGTTGGGGTCAGCCCCAGCATTTT	CSAGRVGWGQPQHF	TRBV20-1	TRBJ1-5	many	.
TGTGCCAGCAGCCCCCAATCGGCGGGGGCCCAAGAGACCCAGTACTTC	CASSPQSAGAQETQYF	TRBV7-3	TRBJ2-5	.	.
TGTGCCATCAGTGACCTAGGACGGATATCTGGGGCCAACGTCCTGACTTTC	CAISDLGRISGANVLTF	TRBV10-3	TRBJ2-6	.	.
TGTGCCAGCAGGTCCTGGGGACACAATAATCAGCCCCAGCATTTT	CASRSWGHNNQPQHF	TRBV28	TRBJ1-5	.	.
TGCGCCAGCAGCACGGCGGGACCGGCCGGGGAGCTGTTTTTT	CASSTAGPAGELFF	TRBV5-1	TRBJ2-2	.	.
TGTGCCACCAGCAGAGGCCGGACAGGGGTCTATGGCTACACCTTC	CATSRGRTGVYGYTF	TRBV15	TRBJ1-2	.	TRBD1
TGTGCCAGCAGCCAAGCTACGACCGTCCCAGTCTATGGCTACACCTTC	CASSQATTVPVYGYTF	TRBV3-1	TRBJ1-2	.	.
TGTGCCTGGAGTTGGGTGGGAGGAAACACCATATATTTT	CAWSWVGGNTIYF	TRBV30	TRBJ1-3	.	.
TGTGCCAGCAGTGATCTCGAGACCCAGTACTTC	CASSDLETQYF	TRBV25-1	TRBJ2-5	many	.
TGCGCCAGCAGCTTGCTGCCTAGCGGGCAAGAGACCCAGTACTTC	CASSLLPSGQETQYF	TRBV5-1	TRBJ2-5	.	TRBD2
TGTGCCTGGGGACCCAGCAATCAGCCCCAGCATTTT	CAWGPSNQPQHF	TRBV19	TRBJ1-5	few	.
TGTGCCAGTACTGGGACAGGGGCTCAGCCCCAGCATTTT	CASTGTGAQPQHF	TRBV19	TRBJ1-5	.	TRBD1
TGTGCCAGCAGCTTATATGCGTGGGCCAACTACGAGCAGTACTTC	CASSLYAWANYEQYF	TRBV7-2	TRBJ2-7	many	.
TGTGCCAGCAGTTTCCAGGGGGGGGGCCAGCCCCAGCATTTT	CASSFQGGGQPQHF	TRBV12-3/TRBV12-4	TRBJ1-5	.	TRBD1
TGTGCCAGCAGCTTAGGTCTAGCGGACGTGTACGAGCAGTACTTC	CASSLGLADVYEQYF	TRBV7-3	TRBJ2-7	many	TRBD2
TGTGCCAGCAGCTTAACCCGGACAGGGGGGAACACTGAAGCTTTCTTT	CASSLTRTGGNTEAFF	TRBV7-3	TRBJ1-1	few	TRBD1
TGTGCCATCAGTGACACTAGCGGGGGGGCCTCGACAGATACGCAGTATTTT	CAISDTSGGASTDTQYF	TRBV10-3	TRBJ2-3	.	TRBD2
TGTGCCAGTAACCGCGGAGATCACAACTATGGCTACACCTTC	CASNRGDHNYGYTF	TRBV19	TRBJ1-2	.	.
TGTGCCAGCAGTGATGCGCCGATAAACTATGGCTACACCTTC	CASSDAPINYGYTF	TRBV2	TRBJ1-2	many	.
TGTGCCACCAGCAGAGTAACAGGAGTAATCTCTGGGGCCAACGTCCTGACTTTC	CATSRVTGVISGANVLTF	TRBV15	TRBJ2-6	many	.
TGTGCCAGCAGCGTAGACGGGACCACTGAAGCTTTCTTT	CASSVDGTTEAFF	TRBV9	TRBJ1-1	many	.
TGTGCCAGCAGTGAATCACAGGGACATGGCTACACCTTC	CASSESQGHGYTF	TRBV25-1	TRBJ1-2	many	.
TGCAGTGCTACAGATCGCGGACTTATTAAGGGGGGTCCTGAAGCTTTCTTT	CSATDRGLIKGGPEAFF	TRBV20-1	TRBJ1-1	.	.
TGCGCCAGCAGGTTAGGGACAGGCTTGATGGCCCAGTACTTC	CASRLGTGLMAQYF	TRBV10-2	TRBJ2-5	many	TRBD1
TGTGCCAGCAGTGCCATGGGACTAGCGGGAGTCGAAGATACGCAGTATTTT	CASSAMGLAGVEDTQYF	TRBV6-1	TRBJ2-3	.	TRBD2
TGTGCCAGTAGTATAGATCGGGGAGAGTGGCAGTATTTT	CASSIDRGEWQYF	TRBV19	TRBJ2-3	many	.
TGCAGTGCTAGAGACAGGGGAAGAAGCAATCAGCCCCAGCATTTT	CSARDRGRSNQPQHF	TRBV20-1	TRBJ1-5	few	.
TGTGCCAGCAGCCTGACTAACGGGGGAGAGACCCAGTACTTC	CASSLTNGGETQYF	TRBV7-3	TRBJ2-5	.	.
TGTGCCAGCAGCGTAGGGACGGGGGGTGGCAATCAGCCCCAGCATTTT	CASSVGTGGGNQPQHF	TRBV9	TRBJ1-5	many	.
TGCAGTGCTCTATACTATCAAGAGACCCAGTACTTC	CSALYYQETQYF	TRBV20-1	TRBJ2-5	few	.
TGTGCCAGCGGATGGGGAGCTAACTATGGCTACACCTTC	CASGWGANYGYTF	TRBV27	TRBJ1-2	.	.
TGTGCCAGCAGTTCCTCGGACCGAGTTAATTCACCCCTCCACTTT	CASSSSDRVNSPLHF	TRBV12-3/TRBV12-4	TRBJ1-6	few	.
TGTGCCAGCAGCCCACAGGGGGGGAGCCAAGAGACCCAGTACTTC	CASSPQGGSQETQYF	TRBV7-2	TRBJ2-5	few	.
TGCGCCAGCAGCCAAGAAGGTTCCAGCAACTATGGCTACACCTTC	CASSQEGSSNYGYTF	TRBV4-3	TRBJ1-2	.	.
TGCAGCGTTGAAGAGGCTAGCGGTTCCAGCTCCTACGAGCAGTACTTC	CSVEEASGSSSYEQYF	TRBV29-1	TRBJ2-7	many	TRBD2
TGCAGTGCTAGAGTGGGACAGGGGACTGAAGCTTTCTTT	CSARVGQGTEAFF	TRBV20-1	TRBJ1-1	.	TRBD1
TGTGACATCAGTGAGTGGGAGGACAGGGCCGGCGAAGTTTATGGCTACACCTTC	CDISEWEDRAGEVYGYTF	TRBV10-3	TRBJ1-2	.	TRBD1
TGTGCCAGCAGTGTCGGCTCGGGGTCGGGTTCACCCCTCCACTTT	CASSVGSGSGSPLHF	TRBV25-1	TRBJ1-6	.	.
TGTGCCAGCAGCCGCACGGGACTAGCGGGGGGACAAGAGACCCAGTACTTC	CASSRTGLAGGQETQYF	TRBV7-8	TRBJ2-5	.	TRBD2
TGTGCCACCAGGAAAGGGGGGGCAGGCACTGAAGCTTTCTTT	CATRKGGAGTEAFF	TRBV24-1	TRBJ1-1	.	.
TGCGCCAGCAGCCCCTACCCTGGGACAGGGTTCGATGGCTACACCTTC	CASSPYPGTGFDGYTF	TRBV5-1	TRBJ1-2	few	TRBD1
TGTGCCAGCAGTCAGTTTAGCGGGAACTACGAGCAGTACTTC	CASSQFSGNYEQYF	TRBV27	TRBJ2-7	.	TRBD2
TGTGCCAGCAGGTCAGGGTCGGGCACAGATACGCAGTATTTT	CASRSGSGTDTQYF	TRBV24-1	TRBJ2-3	.	.
TGTGCCAGCAGCTTAAGCGGGGGGCAGTCCGGGGAGCTGTTTTTT	CASSLSGGQSGELFF	TRBV7-6	TRBJ2-2	few	TRBD2
TGCAGCGTTGAAGGGGGGCCAGTCGAGGAGACCCAGTACTTC	CSVEGGPVEETQYF	TRBV29-1	TRBJ2-5	few	.
TGTGCCAGCAGCTTAAGTGGGGCGACAGTTAACAATGAGCAGTTCTTC	CASSLSGATVNNEQFF	TRBV11-2	TRBJ2-1	.	.
TGTGCCAGCAGATCAACTAGGTCGACCGACGAGCAGTACTTC	CASRSTRSTDEQYF	TRBV6-1	TRBJ2-7	few	.
TGCAGTGCTGGGAAGACAGGGAGCGGCTACACCTTC	CSAGKTGSGYTF	TRBV20-1	TRBJ1-2	many	TRBD1
TGTGCCAGCAAAGGGACAGATAATTCACCCCTCCACTTT	CASKGTDNSPLHF	TRBV7-2	TRBJ1-6	many	TRBD1
TGTGCCAGCAGCTTAAGTGGGGAAGGCACTGAAGCTTTCTTT	CASSLSGEGTEAFF	TRBV5-8	TRBJ1-1	few	.
TGTGCCAGCAGCTTAGTGGGCCAGGCTGGAAACACCATATATTTT	CASSLVGQAGNTIYF	TRBV11-1	TRBJ1-3	many	.
TGTGCCAGCAGCTTATTTGAGGCCGGGACCGGGGAGCTGTTTTTT	CASSLFEAGTGELFF	TRBV7-4	TRBJ2-2	few	.
TGTGCCAGTAGTCTCCGGGACACTGAAGCTTTCTTT	CASSLRDTEAFF	TRBV7-2	TRBJ1-1	many	.
TGTGCCAGCAGTGAAAGATACGGCAGCTTCAATGAAGCTTTCTTT	CASSERYGSFNEAFF	TRBV6-1	TRBJ1-1	.	.